This TCR beta chain was documented in a study of radiotherapy plus CTLA-4 blockade in lung cancer. This CDR3 is built from 15 residues. The V and J ends lost 2 bases and 3 bases, in that order; junction bases with no gene match: 5. Germline lookup yields CDR1 LGHNA and CDR2 YSLEER. This table comes from immunoSEQ multiplex PCR, and its TCRdb copy is limited to in-frame clones, with some not included. The table records roughly 100,000 clones, under 90% of them present only once. The sample in question was peripheral blood, obtained from a patient treated with radiotherapy plus ipilimumab. The chain joins TRBV4-3 to TRBJ2-7; 9 nucleotides align to TRBD2. The TCR originated in a human donor with non-small cell lung cancer that progressed on radiotherapy plus ipilimumab. Some clones in this sample may be carry-over from other donors' samples. CDR3 amino acids: CASSQLAGKDYEQYF. CDR3 nucleotides: TGCGCCAGCAGCCAACTAGCGGGAAAAGACTACGAGCAGTACTTC.